This paragraph covers one TCR beta chain sequence. The V end lost 3 bases, the J end lost 5 bases, and 11 bases lay between the germline ends. In germline, CDR1 is LNHDA, CDR2 SQIVND (reference sequence). The CDR3 totals 13 residues. The data are from a study of blood T cell repertoires in COVID-19. Across the whole study: There were acute and convalescent COVID-19 samples, and they came from the United States, Italy and Spain. PBMCs, B-cell-depleted T cells, or T cells provided the cDNA or gDNA that made up the material.

Authors' methods: Reference gene primer amplification gave nucleated cell count estimates. Profiling relied on immunoSEQ multiplex PCR, and the TCRdb table lists in-frame clones only, not all of them. Clone size and the V and J calls come from that table; the DNA yielded D and trimming. The data show around 160,000 clones, 88% seen once. The sample was peripheral blood. The clonotype was recovered from a human donor in a cohort sampled during active COVID-19. The chain couples TRBV19 to TRBJ2-7; possible D gene TRBD1, 6 bases. The CDR3 nucleotides are TGTGCCAGTAGTATTGCAGGGGTCCACGAGCAGTACTTC. It codes for CASSIAGVHEQYF.